The source of this T cell receptor (beta chain) is a study of T cell responses to AZD1222 COVID-19 vaccine. This CDR3 region has 16 residues. Study conclusions and caveats: The span of vaccine-associated CD4 TCRs extended across spike, with dominance at 160-218 and 743-854. It was only a handful of AZD1222 recipients who were seropositive at baseline. Repertoires in all cases were sampled only once the peak T cell response had passed.

Some clones are missing from TCRdb's copy, which holds only in-frame ones; the method was immunoSEQ multiplex PCR. The sample contains about 110,000 clones, 70% to 90% of which appear only once. This clone was seen a single time. Its antigen remains unknown. The sequence was collected from an adult who received the AZD1222 COVID-19 vaccine. The input for sequencing was peripheral blood, taken 28 days after the second AZD1222 dose. The J gene is TRBJ2-1, the V gene TRBV21-1; TRBD2, the table's D call, was not compared with the DNA. TRBV21-1 is flagged as a pseudogene. The CDR3 loop reads CASSKEGADSYNEQFF. In DNA form, the CDR3 reads TGTGCCAGCAGCAAAGAGGGAGCTGACTCCTACAATGAGCAGTTCTTC.